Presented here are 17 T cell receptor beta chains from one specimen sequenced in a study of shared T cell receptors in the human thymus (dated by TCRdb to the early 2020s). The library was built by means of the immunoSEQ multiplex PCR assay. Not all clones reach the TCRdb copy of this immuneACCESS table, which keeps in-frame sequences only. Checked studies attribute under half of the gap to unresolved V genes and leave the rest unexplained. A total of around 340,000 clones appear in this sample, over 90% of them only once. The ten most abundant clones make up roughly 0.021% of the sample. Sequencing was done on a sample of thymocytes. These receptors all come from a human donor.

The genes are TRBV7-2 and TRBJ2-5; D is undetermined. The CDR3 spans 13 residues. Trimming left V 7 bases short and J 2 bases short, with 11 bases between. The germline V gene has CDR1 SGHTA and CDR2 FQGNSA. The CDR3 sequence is CASTRTDQETQYF. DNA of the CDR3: TGTGCCAGCACCCGGACCGATCAAGAGACCCAGTACTTC.

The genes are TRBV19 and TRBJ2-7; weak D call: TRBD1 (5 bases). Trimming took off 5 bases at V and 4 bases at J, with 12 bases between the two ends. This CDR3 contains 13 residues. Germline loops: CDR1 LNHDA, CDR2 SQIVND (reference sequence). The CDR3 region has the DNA TGTGCCAGTAGTGTACGGAAGGGGTACGAGCAGTACTTC. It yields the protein CASSVRKGYEQYF.

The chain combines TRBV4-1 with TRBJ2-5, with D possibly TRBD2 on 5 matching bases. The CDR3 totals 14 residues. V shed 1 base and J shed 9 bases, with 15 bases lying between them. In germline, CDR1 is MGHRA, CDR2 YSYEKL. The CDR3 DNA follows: TGCGCCAGCAGCCAAGGGAGCGGAATTATGGCCCAGTACTTC. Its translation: CASSQGSGIMAQYF.

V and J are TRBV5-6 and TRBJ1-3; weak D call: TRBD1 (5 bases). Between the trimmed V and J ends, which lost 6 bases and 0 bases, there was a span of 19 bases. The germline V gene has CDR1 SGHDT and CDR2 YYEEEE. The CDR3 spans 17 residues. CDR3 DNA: TGTGCCAGCACAAGACAGACTCCGGAGCCCTCTGGAAACACCATATATTTT. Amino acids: CASTRQTPEPSGNTIYF.

The CDR3 protein is CASRGVAGNNEQFF. The CDR3 DNA reads TGTGCCAGCAGAGGGGTAGCGGGCAACAATGAGCAGTTCTTC. The gene calls are TRBV6-1 and TRBJ2-1; 7 bases are a match to TRBD2. The CDR3 is 14 residues long. The J segment lost 5 bases and the V segment lost 6 bases, leaving 7 bases of the junction unmatched. The germline gives CDR1 MNHNS, CDR2 SASEGT.

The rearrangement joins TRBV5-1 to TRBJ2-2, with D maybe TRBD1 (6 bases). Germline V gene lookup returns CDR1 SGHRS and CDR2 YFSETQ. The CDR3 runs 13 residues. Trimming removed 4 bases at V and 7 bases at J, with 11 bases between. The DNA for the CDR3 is TGCGCCAGCAGCCCTCTAGGGGGCGGGGAGCTGTTTTTT. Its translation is CASSPLGGGELFF. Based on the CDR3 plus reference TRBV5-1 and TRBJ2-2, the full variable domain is KAGVTQTPRYLIKTRGQQVTLSCSPISGHRSVSWYQQTPGQGLQFLFEYFSETQRNKGNFPGRFSGRQFSNSRSEMNVSTLELGDSALYLCASSPLGGGELFFGEGSRLTVL.

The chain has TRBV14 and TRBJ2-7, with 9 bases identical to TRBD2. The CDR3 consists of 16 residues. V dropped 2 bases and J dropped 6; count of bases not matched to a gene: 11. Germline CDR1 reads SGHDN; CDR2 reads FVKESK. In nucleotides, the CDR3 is TGTGCCAGCAGCCAAAAAGGGTGGAGCGGGAGGTTCGAGCAGTACTTC. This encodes CASSQKGWSGRFEQYF.

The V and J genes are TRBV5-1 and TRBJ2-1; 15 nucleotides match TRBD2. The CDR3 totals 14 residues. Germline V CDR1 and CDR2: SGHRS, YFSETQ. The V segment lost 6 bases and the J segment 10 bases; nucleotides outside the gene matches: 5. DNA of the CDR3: TGCGCCAGCACCGGACTAGCGGGAGGGGGAGAGCAGTTCTTC. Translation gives CASTGLAGGGEQFF.

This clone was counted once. The CDR3 reads CASSLTPLTGTGGGEKLFF. The CDR3, as DNA: TGTGCCAGCAGCTTGACCCCCCTTACCGGGACAGGGGGCGGTGAAAAACTGTTTTTT. V gene TRBV7-9 combines with J gene TRBJ1-4, with TRBD1 matching 12 bases. CDR1 and CDR2 (germline): SEHNR, FQNEAQ (reference sequence). V shed 3 bases, J shed 7 bases, and the junction held 15 bases outside the gene matches. CDR3 size: 19 residues.

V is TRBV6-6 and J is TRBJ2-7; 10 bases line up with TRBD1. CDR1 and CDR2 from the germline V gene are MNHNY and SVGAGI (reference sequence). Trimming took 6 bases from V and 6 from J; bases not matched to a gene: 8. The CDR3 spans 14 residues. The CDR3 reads CASSQRTGGSEQYF. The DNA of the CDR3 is TGTGCCAGCAGCCAAAGGACAGGGGGTAGCGAGCAGTACTTC.

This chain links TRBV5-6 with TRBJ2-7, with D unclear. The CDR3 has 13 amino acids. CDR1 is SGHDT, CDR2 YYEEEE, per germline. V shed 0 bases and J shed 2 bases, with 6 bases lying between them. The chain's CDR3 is CASSLVRPYEQYF. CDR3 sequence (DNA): TGTGCCAGCAGCTTGGTCAGGCCCTACGAGCAGTACTTC.

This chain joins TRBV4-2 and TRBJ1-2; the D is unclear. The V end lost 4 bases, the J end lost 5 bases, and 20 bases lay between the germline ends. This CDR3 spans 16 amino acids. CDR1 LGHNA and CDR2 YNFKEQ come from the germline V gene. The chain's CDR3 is CASSPPWRPRGYGYTF. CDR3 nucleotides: TGTGCCAGCAGCCCTCCCTGGAGACCTCGGGGATATGGCTACACCTTC.

The CDR3 spells CSADDSPTFF. The CDR3, as DNA: TGCAGTGCTGACGACTCCCCGACTTTCTTT. The chain recombines TRBV20-1 with TRBJ1-1; no definite D call. The germline gives CDR1 DFQATT, CDR2 SNEGSKA (reference sequence). The CDR3 totals 10 residues. V was pared by 5 bases and J by 12 bases, with 13 bases between.

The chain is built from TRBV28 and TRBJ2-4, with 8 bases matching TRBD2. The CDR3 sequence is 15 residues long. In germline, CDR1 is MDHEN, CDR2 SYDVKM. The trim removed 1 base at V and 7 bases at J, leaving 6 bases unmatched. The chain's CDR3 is CASSLSYSGINIQYF. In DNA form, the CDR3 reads TGTGCCAGCAGTTTATCGTATAGCGGGATCAACATTCAGTACTTC.

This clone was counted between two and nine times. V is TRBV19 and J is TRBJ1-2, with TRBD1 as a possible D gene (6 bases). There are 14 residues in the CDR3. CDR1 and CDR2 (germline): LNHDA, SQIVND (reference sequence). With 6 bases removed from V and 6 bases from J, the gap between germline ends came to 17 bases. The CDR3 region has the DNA TGTGCCAGTAGCCCCGGGGGGCGGTCGAATGGCTACACCTTC. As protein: CASSPGGRSNGYTF.

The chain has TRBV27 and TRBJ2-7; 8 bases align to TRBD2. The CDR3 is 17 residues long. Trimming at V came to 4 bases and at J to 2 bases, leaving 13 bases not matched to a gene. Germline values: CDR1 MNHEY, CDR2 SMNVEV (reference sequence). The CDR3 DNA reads TGTGCCAGCAGTTCATCCTCCTCACTAGCGGCCCCCTACGAGCAGTACTTC. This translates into CASSSSSSLAAPYEQYF.

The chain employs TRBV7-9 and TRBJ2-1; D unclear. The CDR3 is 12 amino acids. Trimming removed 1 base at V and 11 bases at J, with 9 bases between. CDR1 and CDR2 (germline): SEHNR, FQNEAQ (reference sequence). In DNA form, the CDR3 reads TGTGCCAGCAGCTTAGTGAGAGAGAAGCAGTTCTTC. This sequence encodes CASSLVREKQFF.